This T cell receptor (beta chain) was profiled in a study of T cell responses to AZD1222 COVID-19 vaccine (dated by TCRdb to the early 2020s). Describing the broader study: TCR sequencing covered some 240 trial participants: about 210 given two doses of AZD1222 and about 26 given two doses of MenACWY control vaccine. Trial participants were enrolled by age into 18-55, 56-69 and 70-plus year subgroups, with around 140, 26 and 57 TCR-sequenced participants respectively.

The CDR3 regions of human TCRbeta chains were subjected to immunosequencing. Under the source paper's analysis protocol: Repertoire TCRs were checked for matches against a reference library of SARS-CoV-2-specific TCRs that had been generated using the MIRA antigen-specificity platform. Breadth was defined as the fraction of unique TCRs that were SARS-CoV-2-associated, and depth was defined as the fraction of total T cells that were SARS-CoV-2-associated. Using the MIRA data, every spike-specific TCR was mapped to the spike region that the TCR reacted to and assigned to either a CD4 or a CD8 class. Log10-transformed breadth and depth values were compared by one-way ANOVA with Sidak's multiple comparisons tests. TCRdb re-hosts the immuneACCESS table, in-frame sequences only. Its copies lack some clones; in the studies checked, an unresolved V gene accounts for under half of them, and the cause for the rest is not known. V, J and clone size reflect that table, while D and trimming were determined from the DNA. Within this sample are approximately 42,000 clones, with roughly 88% of them counted one time only. Around a quarter of the sample is held by the ten biggest clonotypes.

The sample's time point label is to be understood as: about 28 days (+/-7) after the second vaccine dose. AZD1222 recipients whose second dose came at about 4 weeks and those whose second dose came at about 12 weeks were combined into one group, since spike-specific TCR depth and breadth did not differ between the two schedules. Samples from vaccinated people were obtained from the UK trials COV001 and COV002, which included a single-blind randomized controlled phase 2/3 trial of AZD1222 (ChAdOx1 nCoV-19) in healthy adults. For TCRbeta chain sequencing, PBMC samples from trial participants were taken at day 0 and at day 28 after the second dose. Broader findings and caveats from the paper: Spike-specific TCR breadth and depth rose significantly after two AZD1222 doses compared with day 0 and with MenACWY recipients. In the small 56-69-year group, the increase in depth fell short of significance, most likely because of low power. Participants were mostly white British, with more females than males. The authors suggested clonal diversity may have been underestimated. Conclusions about previously exposed vaccinees are limited because only six or seven AZD1222 recipients were SARS-CoV-2 seropositive at baseline. Vaccine-associated CD4 TCRs spanned the whole spike protein, with dominant responses in regions 160-218 and 743-854. Reportedly, almost half of the unique spike-specific TCRs recognized epitopes lying outside the regions that are mutated in the B.1.351 and B.1.1.7 variants. Because no day 14 peak-response samples were available, the repertoires could be characterized only after the peak T cell response.

The CDR3 numbers 17 residues from cysteine through phenylalanine. The retained sequence is limited to the CDR3, 51 bases, with the frame set at the first base. From a lookup of the germline V gene, CDR1 and CDR2 are SGHRS and YFSETQ. For this chain, trimming is 0 bases at the V end and 5 bases at the J end, and the number of junction bases without a gene match is 10. Turning to this clone: Its target antigen remains unknown. Base qualities are not provided; no much larger clone lies one nucleotide away.

The chain was built from TRBV5-1 and TRBJ1-1; TRBD1 matches 10 bases in the middle. This TCR was recovered from an adult who received the AZD1222 COVID-19 vaccine. The source was peripheral blood, collected 28 days after the second AZD1222 dose. The CDR3 amino acid sequence is: CASSLAEGTGEGTEAFF. The DNA is TGCGCCAGCAGCTTGGCCGAGGGGACAGGGGAGGGTACTGAAGCTTTCTTT. With the rest looked up from the reference TRBV5-1 and TRBJ1-1 genes rather than sequenced, the full variable domain is KAGVTQTPRYLIKTRGQQVTLSCSPISGHRSVSWYQQTPGQGLQFLFEYFSETQRNKGNFPGRFSGRQFSNSRSEMNVSTLELGDSALYLCASSLAEGTGEGTEAFFGQGTRLTVV.